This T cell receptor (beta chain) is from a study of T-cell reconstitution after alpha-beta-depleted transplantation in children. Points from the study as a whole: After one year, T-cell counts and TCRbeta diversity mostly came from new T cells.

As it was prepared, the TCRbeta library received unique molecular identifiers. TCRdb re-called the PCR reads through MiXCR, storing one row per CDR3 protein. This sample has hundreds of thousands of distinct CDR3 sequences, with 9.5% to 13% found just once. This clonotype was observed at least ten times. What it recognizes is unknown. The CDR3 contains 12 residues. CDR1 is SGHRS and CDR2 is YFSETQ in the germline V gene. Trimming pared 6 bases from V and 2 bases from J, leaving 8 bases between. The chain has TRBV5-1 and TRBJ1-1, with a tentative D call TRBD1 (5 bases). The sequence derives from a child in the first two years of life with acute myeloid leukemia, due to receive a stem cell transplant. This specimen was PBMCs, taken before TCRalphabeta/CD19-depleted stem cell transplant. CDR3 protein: CASKTVNTEAFF. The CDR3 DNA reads TGCGCCAGCAAGACAGTCAACACTGAAGCTTTCTTT.